This TCR beta chain was recovered during a study of CD8+ T cells in alopecia areata. CDR1 is SGHRS and CDR2 is YFSETQ in the germline V gene. The CDR3 totals 15 residues. V dropped 6 bases and J dropped 4 bases, with 17 bases sitting between them. This clone has only a few counts. Extraction of RNA preceded its reverse transcription into cDNA, which served as the sequencing template. Clones were read by immunoSEQ multiplex PCR, and TCRdb kept only the in-frame ones, dropping some. The repertoire holds 200,000 to 250,000 clones, with 56% as singletons. Sequencing input: CD8+ T cells sorted from blood. This receptor was identified in a human donor in good health. The chain joins TRBV5-1 to TRBJ2-1, with D perhaps matching TRBD2 (5 bases). The CDR3 reads CASIWWPGFYNEQFF. The DNA for the CDR3 is TGCGCCAGCATTTGGTGGCCGGGGTTTTACAATGAGCAGTTCTTC.